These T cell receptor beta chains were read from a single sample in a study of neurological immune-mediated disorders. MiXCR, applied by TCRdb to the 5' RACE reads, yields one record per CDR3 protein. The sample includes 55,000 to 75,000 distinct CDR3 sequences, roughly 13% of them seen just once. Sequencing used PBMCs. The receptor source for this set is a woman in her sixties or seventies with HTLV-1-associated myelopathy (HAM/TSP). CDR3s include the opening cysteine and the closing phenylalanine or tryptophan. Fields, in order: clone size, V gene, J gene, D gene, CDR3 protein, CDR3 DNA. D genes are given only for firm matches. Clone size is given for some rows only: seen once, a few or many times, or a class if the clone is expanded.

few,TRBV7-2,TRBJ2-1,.,CASSLASFRANEQFF,TGTGCCAGCAGCTTAGCGTCTTTCAGGGCTAATGAGCAGTTCTTC
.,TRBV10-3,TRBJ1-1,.,CAATQGTNTEAFF,TGTGCCGCAACACAGGGAACGAACACTGAAGCTTTCTTT
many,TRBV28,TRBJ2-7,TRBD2,CASRASGSGKTYEQYF,TGTGCCAGCAGGGCTTCAGGTAGCGGGAAAACCTACGAGCAGTACTTC
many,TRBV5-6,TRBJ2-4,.,CASSLNSGNIQYF,TGTGCCAGCAGCCTGAATAGCGGAAACATTCAGTACTTC
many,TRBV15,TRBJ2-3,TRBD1,CATSRRTGSTDTQYF,TGTGCCACCAGCAGAAGGACAGGGAGCACAGATACGCAGTATTTT
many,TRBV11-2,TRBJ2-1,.,CASSLDPPEQFF,TGTGCCAGCAGCTTAGATCCCCCTGAGCAGTTCTTC
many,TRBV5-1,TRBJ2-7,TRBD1,CASSRGQGAVYEQYF,TGCGCCAGCAGCCGAGGTCAGGGGGCAGTCTACGAGCAGTACTTC
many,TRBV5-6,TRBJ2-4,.,CASSLGWDIQYF,TGTGCCAGCAGCTTGGGGTGGGACATTCAGTACTTC
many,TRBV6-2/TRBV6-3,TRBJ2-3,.,CASSYTGGQNTQYF,TGTGCCAGCAGTTATACTGGAGGGCAAAATACGCAGTATTTT
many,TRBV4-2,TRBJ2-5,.,CASSRKLGQQETQYF,TGTGCCAGCAGCCGGAAGTTAGGGCAGCAAGAGACCCAGTACTTC
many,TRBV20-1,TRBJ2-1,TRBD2,CSAINSGVAGLNEQFF,TGCAGTGCTATCAATTCCGGAGTAGCGGGACTGAATGAGCAGTTCTTC
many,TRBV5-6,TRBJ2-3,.,CASSATGAGREDTQYF,TGTGCCAGCAGCGCAACAGGGGCCGGGAGAGAAGATACGCAGTATTTT
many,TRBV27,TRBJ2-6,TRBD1,CASRRETGAGANVLTF,TGTGCCAGCAGGAGGGAGACAGGGGCTGGGGCCAACGTCCTGACTTTC
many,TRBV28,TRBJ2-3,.,CASTPLSTDTQYF,TGTGCCAGCACCCCCCTCAGCACAGATACGCAGTATTTT
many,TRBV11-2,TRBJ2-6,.,CASSLLAGAGANVLTF,TGTGCCAGCAGCTTATTGGCAGGTGCTGGGGCCAACGTCCTGACTTTC
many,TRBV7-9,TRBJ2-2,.,CASSFTNTGELFF,TGTGCCAGCAGCTTCACGAACACCGGGGAGCTGTTTTTT
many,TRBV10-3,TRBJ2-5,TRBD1,CATTRDSNIQETQYF,TGTGCCACCACCCGGGACAGCAATATACAAGAGACCCAGTACTTC
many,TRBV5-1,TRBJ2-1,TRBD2,CASSNGIAGGSYNEQFF,TGCGCCAGCAGCAATGGGATAGCGGGAGGCTCCTACAATGAGCAGTTCTTC
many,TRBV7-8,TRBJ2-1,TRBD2,CASSLVGSAGVRNEQFF,TGTGCCAGCAGCTTAGTGGGTTCGGCGGGAGTACGCAATGAGCAGTTCTTC
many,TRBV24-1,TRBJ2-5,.,CATAKRRETQYF,TGTGCCACCGCAAAAAGAAGGGAGACCCAGTACTTC
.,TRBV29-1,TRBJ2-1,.,CSARYPGPSGEQCF,TGCAGTGCTAGATATCCGGGACCCTCTGGTGAGCAGTGCTTC
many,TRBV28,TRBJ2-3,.,CASDPGYTDTQYF,TGTGCCAGCGATCCGGGATACACAGATACGCAGTATTTT
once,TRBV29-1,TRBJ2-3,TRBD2,CSVQGLAGFSTNTQYF,TGCAGCGTTCAGGGATTAGCGGGATTCTCCACAAATACGCAGTATTTT
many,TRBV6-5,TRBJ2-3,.,CASSYSPGDDTQYF,TGTGCCAGCAGTTACTCGCCGGGGGATGATACGCAGTATTTT
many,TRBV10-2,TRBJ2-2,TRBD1,CASSDHRGGGELFF,TGCGCCAGCAGTGACCACAGGGGCGGCGGGGAGCTGTTTTTT
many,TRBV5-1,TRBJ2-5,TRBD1,CASSRDRGRETQYF,TGCGCCAGCAGTCGGGACAGGGGACGAGAGACCCAGTACTTC
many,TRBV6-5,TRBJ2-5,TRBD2,CASSSGGGLQETQYF,TGTGCCAGCAGTAGCGGGGGAGGTTTACAAGAGACCCAGTACTTC
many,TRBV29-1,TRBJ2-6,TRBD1,CSVEARDRGPGANVLTF,TGCAGCGTTGAAGCCCGGGACAGGGGGCCTGGGGCCAACGTCCTGACTTTC
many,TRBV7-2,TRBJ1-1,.,CASSPRVGLTEAFF,TGTGCCAGCAGCCCACGCGTCGGCTTGACTGAAGCTTTCTTT
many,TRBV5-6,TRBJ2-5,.,CASSLVGQETQYF,TGTGCCAGCAGCTTGGTCGGGCAAGAGACCCAGTACTTC
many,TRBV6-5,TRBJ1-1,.,CASSKHREGTEAFF,TGTGCCAGCAGTAAGCACAGGGAGGGCACTGAAGCTTTCTTT
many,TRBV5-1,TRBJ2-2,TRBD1,CASSPQGANTGELFF,TGCGCCAGCAGCCCACAGGGGGCGAACACCGGGGAGCTGTTTTTT
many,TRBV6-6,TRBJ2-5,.,CASSYSGQGGRRETQYF,TGTGCCAGCAGTTACTCTGGGCAGGGCGGAAGACGGGAGACCCAGTACTTC
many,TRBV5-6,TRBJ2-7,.,CASSLAGLGGISYEQYF,TGTGCCAGCAGCTTGGCGGGGTTGGGCGGAATTTCCTACGAGCAGTACTTC
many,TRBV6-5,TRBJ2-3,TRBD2,CASSNSAGGTDTQYF,TGTGCCAGCAGCAATTCGGCGGGAGGGACAGATACGCAGTATTTT
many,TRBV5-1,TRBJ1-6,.,CASSPGDDHSPLHF,TGCGCCAGCAGCCCGGGGGACGATCATTCACCCCTCCACTTT
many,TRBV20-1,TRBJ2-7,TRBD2,CSANSGRGTYEQYF,TGCAGTGCGAATAGCGGGAGGGGAACCTACGAGCAGTACTTC
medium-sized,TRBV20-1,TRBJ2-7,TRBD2,CSAVTGTSYSYEQYF,TGCAGTGCGGTCACCGGGACTAGCTACTCCTACGAGCAGTACTTC
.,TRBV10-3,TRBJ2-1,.,CAIRGLANNEQFF,TGTGCCATCAGGGGACTGGCAAACAATGAGCAGTTCTTC
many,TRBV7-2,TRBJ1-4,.,CASSLGVMSEKLFF,TGTGCCAGCAGCTTAGGGGTGATGAGTGAAAAACTGTTTTTT
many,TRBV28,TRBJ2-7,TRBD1,CASSPYLPGQGADEQYF,TGTGCCAGCAGTCCCTACCTACCGGGACAGGGAGCTGACGAGCAGTACTTC
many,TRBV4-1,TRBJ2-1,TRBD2,CASSPGLAEYNEQFF,TGCGCCAGCAGCCCGGGGCTAGCGGAGTACAATGAGCAGTTCTTC
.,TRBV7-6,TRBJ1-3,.,CASSLGWISGNTIYF,TGTGCCAGCAGCTTAGGATGGATATCTGGAAACACCATATATTTT
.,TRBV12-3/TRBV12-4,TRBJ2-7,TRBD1,CASSRPGQAPYEQYF,TGTGCCAGCAGCCGTCCAGGACAGGCCCCCTACGAGCAGTACTTC
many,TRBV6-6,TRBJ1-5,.,CASTYSGGVSSNQPQHF,TGTGCCAGCACCTACTCGGGAGGGGTATCCAGCAATCAGCCCCAGCATTTT
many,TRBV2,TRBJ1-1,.,CASSQPRKNTEAFF,TGTGCCAGCAGCCAACCCCGGAAGAACACTGAAGCTTTCTTT